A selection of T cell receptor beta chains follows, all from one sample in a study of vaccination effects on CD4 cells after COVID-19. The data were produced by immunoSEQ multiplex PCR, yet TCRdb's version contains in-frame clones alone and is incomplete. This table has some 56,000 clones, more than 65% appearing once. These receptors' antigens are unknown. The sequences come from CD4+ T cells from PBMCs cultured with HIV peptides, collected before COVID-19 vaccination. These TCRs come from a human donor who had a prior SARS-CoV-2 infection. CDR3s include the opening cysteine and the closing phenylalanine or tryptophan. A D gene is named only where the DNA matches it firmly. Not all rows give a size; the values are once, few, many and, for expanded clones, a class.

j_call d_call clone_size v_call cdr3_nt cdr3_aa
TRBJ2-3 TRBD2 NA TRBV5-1 TGCGCCAGCAGCTTGGGACTAGCGGACGCAGATACGCAGTATTTT CASSLGLADADTQYF
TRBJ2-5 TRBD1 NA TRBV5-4 TGTGCCAGCAGCACGGACAGGCGGACGGAGACCCAGTACTTC CASSTDRRTETQYF
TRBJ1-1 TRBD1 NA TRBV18 TGTGCCAGCTCACCGATGACAGGGGATTTTGCTGAAGCTTTCTTT CASSPMTGDFAEAFF
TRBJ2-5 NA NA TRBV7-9 TGTGCCAGCAGCTTAGCGCTTGGGGGGTCAGTAGCCCAAGAGACCCAGTACTTC CASSLALGGSVAQETQYF
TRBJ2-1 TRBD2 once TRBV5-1 TGCGCCAGCAGCGGGCAGGGACTAGGCTACAATGAGCAGTTCTTC CASSGQGLGYNEQFF
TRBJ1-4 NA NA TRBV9 TGTGCCAGCACCACCGGGATCTCCTATAATGAAAAACTGTTTTTT CASTTGISYNEKLFF
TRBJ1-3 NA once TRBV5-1 TGCGCCAGCAGCTTGGGGGGAGCTGGAAACACCATATATTTT CASSLGGAGNTIYF
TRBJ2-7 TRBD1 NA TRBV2 TGTGCCAGCAGTCCAACCCGGGACAGGGGAATCTACGAGCAGTACTTC CASSPTRDRGIYEQYF
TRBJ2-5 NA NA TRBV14 TGTGCCAGCAGTCTAAACAGGGAGACCCAGTACTTC CASSLNRETQYF
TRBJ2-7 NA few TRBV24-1 TGTGCCACCAGTGATTTGGATCTCTCGGTAGGCAGGAGCTACGAGCAGTACTTC CATSDLDLSVGRSYEQYF
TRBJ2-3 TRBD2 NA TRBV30 TGTGCCTGGAGTGTGGCTAGCGGGAGAAGCACAGATACGCAGTATTTT CAWSVASGRSTDTQYF
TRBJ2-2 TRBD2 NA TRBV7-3 TGTGCCAGCAGCCCGAGAAGCGGGACCGGCGGGGAGCTGTTTTTT CASSPRSGTGGELFF
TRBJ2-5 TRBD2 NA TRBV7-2 TGTGCCAGCAGCTTAAATGCGGGGGGGCCGTGGGAGACCCAGTACTTC CASSLNAGGPWETQYF
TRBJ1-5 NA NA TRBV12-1 TGTGCCAGCAGCTCATCCTGCGTCTCGGGGAGTAATCAGCCCCAGCATTTT CASSSSCVSGSNQPQHF
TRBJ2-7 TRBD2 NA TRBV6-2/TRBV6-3 TGTGCCAGCAGTTACGGGACTAGCGGCTCCTACGAGCAGTACTTC CASSYGTSGSYEQYF
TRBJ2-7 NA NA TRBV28 TGTGCCAGCAGTTTAGTGGGGTACGAGCAGTACTTC CASSLVGYEQYF